These 29 T cell receptor beta chains came from one sample sequenced in a study of CXCR3-negative and CXCR3-positive naive CD8 T cells (dated by TCRdb to about 2019). What the authors observed across the whole study: TRB CDR3s from CXCR3-positive naive cells showed higher hydrophobicity (lower Kidera factor 4), lower energy, and higher strength and volume indices than CXCR3-negative naive cells.

Antigen specificity for these receptors is unknown. The sample was run on a NextSeq 550. The Human TCR Profiling Kit (MiLaboratory) was used to prepare UMI-labeled 5' RACE TRB cDNA libraries. TCRdb reprocessed the reads and provides one entry for every CDR3 protein sequence; no DNA is given. This sample's listing comprises approximately 100,000 distinct CDR3 sequences. The ten largest clones take up 0.36% of the sample. The sequenced material came from naive CXCR3+ CD8+ T cells from blood. The intended sense of this specimen's cell subset or site label: CD45RO-CCR7+CD27+CD95- naive CD8+ T cells expressing CXCR3 (TNR3+). The receptors were gathered from a human donor in good health. Some clones in this sample may be carry-over from other donors' samples.

The rearrangement links TRBV19 to TRBJ1-1. The CDR3 extends over 13 amino acids. CDR1 LNHDA and CDR2 SQIVND come from the germline V gene (reference sequence). CDR3 region: CASSIDGTTEAFF.

This chain links TRBV29-1 with TRBJ1-1; TCRdb picks TRBD1, but there is no DNA to check that call. The CDR3 has 13 residues. In germline, CDR1 is SQVTM, CDR2 ANQGSEA. CDR3 protein: CSVGRQGAKEAFF.

The V call is TRBV28, the J call TRBJ2-7; the D call from TCRdb, TRBD1, cannot be confirmed without DNA. This CDR3 spans 15 amino acids. The germline V gene has CDR1 MDHEN and CDR2 SYDVKM. The CDR3 loop reads CASSLGTRFSYEQYF.

V gene TRBV15 combines with J gene TRBJ1-5. Germline CDR1 LNHNV, CDR2 YYDKDF (reference sequence). This CDR3 is 15 amino acids long. CDR3 protein: CATSRAQYSNQPQHF.

This chain links TRBV28 with TRBJ2-7; the TCRdb D gene call, TRBD1, has no DNA to confirm it. CDR1 is MDHEN and CDR2 is SYDVKM in the germline V gene. This CDR3 has 17 residues. The CDR3: CASSPLIRDRPSYEQYF.

V usage is TRBV14 and J usage is TRBJ1-1; with no DNA, the TCRdb D assignment of TRBD1 cannot be verified. The CDR3 contains 12 residues. Germline V gives CDR1 SGHDN, CDR2 FVKESK. CDR3 region: CASSQQTGVAFF.

The rearrangement joins TRBV6-5 to TRBJ2-2; the D call of TRBD1 rests on TCRdb alone, since no DNA is present to check it. The germline V gene encodes CDR1 MNHEY and CDR2 SVGAGI. The CDR3 totals 13 residues. CDR3 amino acids: CASSPPTGGELFF.

The chain joins TRBV28 to TRBJ2-1. The CDR3 covers 15 residues. Germline V CDR1 and CDR2: MDHEN, SYDVKM. The CDR3 here is CASSFRLTSYNEQFF.

The chain employs TRBV7-9 and TRBJ2-5. Germline loops: CDR1 SEHNR, CDR2 FQNEAQ (reference sequence). The CDR3 extends over 13 amino acids. The CDR3 region is CASSLGSVETQYF.

V and J are TRBV29-1 and TRBJ1-1. CDR1 and CDR2 from the germline V gene are SQVTM and ANQGSEA. The CDR3 extends over 11 amino acids. The CDR3 here is CSVPIGTEAFF.

The V call is TRBV19, the J call TRBJ2-5. Germline V lookup: CDR1 LNHDA, CDR2 SQIVND (reference sequence). The CDR3 runs 15 residues. CDR3 amino acids: CASSIDGDTQETQYF.

This chain uses TRBV7-3 with TRBJ2-3. The CDR3 spans 13 residues. CDR1 is SGHTA and CDR2 is FQGTGA in the germline V gene. CDR3 residues: CASSTQGTDTQYF.

The chain employs TRBV13 and TRBJ2-6; TCRdb's assignment of TRBD2 cannot be checked, as there is no DNA. The CDR3 runs to 21 residues. Germline V gene data show CDR1 as PRHDT and CDR2 as FYEKMQ (reference sequence). The CDR3 here is CASSSKVPGFENAGGANVLTF.

The V gene is TRBV18, the J gene TRBJ2-7; the D gene TCRdb calls, TRBD2, cannot be checked with no DNA. Looked up from germline, CDR1 is KGHSH and CDR2 is LQKENI. CDR3 length equals 15 residues. CDR3 sequence reads: CASSPSQREIYEQYF.

CDR3 region: CASSVDRNTDTQYF. This sequence joins TRBV13 and TRBJ2-3; TCRdb designates TRBD1, a call that cannot be tested without DNA. This CDR3 region has 14 residues. Germline V gene data show CDR1 as PRHDT and CDR2 as FYEKMQ (reference sequence).

This chain uses TRBV7-9 with TRBJ2-7; TCRdb gives TRBD2 as the D gene, but with no DNA this cannot be confirmed. CDR3 size: 15 residues. Germline CDR1 reads SEHNR; CDR2 reads FQNEAQ (reference sequence). The CDR3 sequence is CASSSVEGPVDEQYF.

CDR3 amino acids: CASSVEQGIDEQYF. The V and J genes are TRBV6-6 and TRBJ2-7; checking the TCRdb D call of TRBD1 is not possible without DNA. CDR1 and CDR2 (germline): MNHNY, SVGAGI (reference sequence). CDR3 size: 14 residues.

This chain connects TRBV28 to TRBJ2-1; absent DNA, TCRdb's TRBD1 call cannot be checked. The CDR3 is 15 amino acids. Germline V gene sequence: CDR1 MDHEN, CDR2 SYDVKM. The CDR3 here is CASNITGTTDYDRFF.

V is TRBV4-2 and J is TRBJ2-1. There are 17 residues in the CDR3. Germline-derived CDR1 and CDR2 are LGHNA and YNFKEQ. Here the CDR3 reads CASSQDFILGSYNEQFF.

The rearrangement uses TRBV7-9 and TRBJ2-7. Per germline, CDR1 SEHNR and CDR2 FQNEAQ (reference sequence). CDR3 length: 14 amino acids. CDR3 sequence reads: CASSLGDTAYEQYF.

This rearrangement joins TRBV20-1 to TRBJ2-5. CDR1 and CDR2 (germline): DFQATT, SNEGSKA (reference sequence). The CDR3 extends over 13 amino acids. The CDR3 here is CSVVGDYQETQYF.

The rearrangement joins TRBV4-1 to TRBJ2-3; TCRdb's assignment of TRBD1 cannot be checked, as there is no DNA. This CDR3 spans 17 amino acids. Germline CDR1 reads MGHRA; CDR2 reads YSYEKL. CDR3 in amino acids: CASSPTFPGQAADTQYF.

The chain employs TRBV10-3 and TRBJ2-7; no DNA is available, so the TRBD1 call from TCRdb remains unchecked. The CDR3 length is 17 residues. Germline V gene lookup returns CDR1 ENHRY and CDR2 SYGVKD. This CDR3 reads CAISGGQRGPSAYEQYF.

The chain combines TRBV7-3 with TRBJ2-1; TCRdb's D call of TRBD1 is untestable without DNA. The germline V gene has CDR1 SGHTA and CDR2 FQGTGA. The CDR3 runs 16 residues. CDR3: CASSSLSGTGGNEQFF.

CDR3 protein: CSAYRGYEQYF. The J gene is TRBJ2-7, the V gene TRBV29-1; the D call of TRBD1 rests on TCRdb alone, since no DNA is present to check it. The germline gives CDR1 SQVTM, CDR2 ANQGSEA. The CDR3 is 11 residues long.

The gene calls are TRBV7-9 and TRBJ1-1. Germline V gene lookup returns CDR1 SEHNR and CDR2 FQNEAQ (reference sequence). CDR3 length: 12 residues. CDR3 region: CASSVGSTEAFF.

The rearrangement joins TRBV11-2 to TRBJ2-1; without DNA, the TCRdb call of TRBD2 cannot be checked. The CDR3 spans 18 residues. The germline V gene encodes CDR1 SGHAT and CDR2 FQNNGV. This CDR3 reads CASSLAPSGRGPYNEQFF.

The V call is TRBV7-9, the J call TRBJ2-7; TCRdb reports TRBD1, a call that lacks DNA to check it against. This CDR3 is 13 amino acids long. CDR1 and CDR2 from the germline V gene are SEHNR and FQNEAQ (reference sequence). This CDR3 reads CASSPDRGGEQYF. Full variable domain (remainder filled in from reference TRBV7-9 and TRBJ2-7): DTGVSQNPRHKITKRGQNVTFRCDPISEHNRLYWYRQTLGQGPEFLTYFQNEAQLEKSRLLSDRFSAERPKGSFSTLEIQRTEQGDSAMYLCASSPDRGGEQYFGPGTRLTVT.

The chain has TRBV28 and TRBJ1-1; lacking DNA, the TRBD1 call made by TCRdb goes unchecked. CDR3 length: 15 amino acids. Per germline, CDR1 MDHEN and CDR2 SYDVKM. CDR3 amino acids: CASSSTGTGVTEAFF. Full variable domain (missing parts from reference TRBV28 and TRBJ1-1): DVKVTQSSRYLVKRTGEKVFLECVQDMDHENMFWYRQDPGLGLRLIYFSYDVKMKEKGDIPEGYSVSREKKERFSLILESASTNQTSMYLCASSSTGTGVTEAFFGQGTRLTVV.